The present entry profiles one T cell receptor (beta chain) with its context. The entry originates in a study of blood T cell repertoires in COVID-19. At the level of the study: Spain, Italy and the United States supplied samples that represented acute and convalescent COVID-19. PBMCs, B-cell-depleted T cells, or T cells were the source of the cDNA or gDNA that made up the material.

Authors' analysis steps: Amplification of reference gene primers provided the estimated nucleated cell counts. Using immunoSEQ multiplex PCR, the repertoire was profiled, and TCRdb retains in-frame clones only, with some absent. V, J and clone size reflect that table, while D and trimming were determined from the DNA. The repertoire has 35,000 to 45,000 clones, 88% of them found once; the top ten carry approximately 4%. Sequences were obtained from peripheral blood. This TCR derives from a human donor in a cohort sampled during active COVID-19.

CDR3 amino acids: CAWSEGGTSYNEQFF. As DNA, the CDR3 is TGTGCCTGGAGTGAAGGCGGGACTTCCTACAATGAGCAGTTCTTC. The V gene is TRBV30, the J gene TRBJ2-1; D perhaps matches TRBD2 (6 bases). V was pared by 1 base and J by 1 base, with 11 bases between. From germline, CDR1 is GTSNPN and CDR2 SVGIG (reference sequence). There are 15 residues in the CDR3.